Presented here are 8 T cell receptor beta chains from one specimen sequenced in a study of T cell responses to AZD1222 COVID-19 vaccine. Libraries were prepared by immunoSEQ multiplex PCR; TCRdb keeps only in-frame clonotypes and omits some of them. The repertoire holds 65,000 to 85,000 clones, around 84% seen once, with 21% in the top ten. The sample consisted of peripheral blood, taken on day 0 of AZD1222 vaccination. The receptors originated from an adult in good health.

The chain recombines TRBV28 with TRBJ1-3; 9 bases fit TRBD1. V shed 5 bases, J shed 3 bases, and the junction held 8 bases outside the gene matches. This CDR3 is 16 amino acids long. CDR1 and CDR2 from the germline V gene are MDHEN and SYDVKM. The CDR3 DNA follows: TGTGCCAGCAGTGTAACAGGGGGCTTCGGTGGAAACACCATATATTTT. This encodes CASSVTGGFGGNTIYF.

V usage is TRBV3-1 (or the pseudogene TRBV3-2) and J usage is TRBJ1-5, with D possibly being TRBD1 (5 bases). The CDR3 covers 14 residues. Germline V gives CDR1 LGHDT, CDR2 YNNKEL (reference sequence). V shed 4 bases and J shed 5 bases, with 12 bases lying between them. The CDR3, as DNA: TGTGCCAGCAGCCTTAGACAGCAATATCAGCCCCAGCATTTT. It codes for CASSLRQQYQPQHF.

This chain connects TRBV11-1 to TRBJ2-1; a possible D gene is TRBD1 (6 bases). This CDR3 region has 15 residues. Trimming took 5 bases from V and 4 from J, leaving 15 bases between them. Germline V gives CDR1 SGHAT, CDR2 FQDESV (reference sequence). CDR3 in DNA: TGTGCCAGCAGCCTCACAGGGATGGGGTACAATGAGCAGTTCTTC. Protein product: CASSLTGMGYNEQFF.

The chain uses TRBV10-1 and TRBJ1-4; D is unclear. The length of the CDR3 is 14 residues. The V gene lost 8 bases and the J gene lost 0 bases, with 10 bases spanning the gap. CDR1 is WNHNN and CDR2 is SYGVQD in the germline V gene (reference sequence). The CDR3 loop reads CASGPGTTNEKLFF. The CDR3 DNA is TGCGCCAGCGGACCAGGAACAACTAATGAAAAACTGTTTTTT.

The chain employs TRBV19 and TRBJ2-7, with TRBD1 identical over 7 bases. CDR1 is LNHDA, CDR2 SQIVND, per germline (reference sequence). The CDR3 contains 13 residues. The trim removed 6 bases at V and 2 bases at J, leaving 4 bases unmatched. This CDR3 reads CASRRQGTYEQYF. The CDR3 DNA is TGTGCCAGTAGGAGACAGGGAACCTACGAGCAGTACTTC.

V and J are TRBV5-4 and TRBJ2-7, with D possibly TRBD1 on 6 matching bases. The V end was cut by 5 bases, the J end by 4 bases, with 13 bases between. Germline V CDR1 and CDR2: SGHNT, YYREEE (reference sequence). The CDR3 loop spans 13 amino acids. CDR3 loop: CASSNRTVYEQYF. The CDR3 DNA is TGTGCCAGCAGTAATCGGACAGTTTACGAGCAGTACTTC.

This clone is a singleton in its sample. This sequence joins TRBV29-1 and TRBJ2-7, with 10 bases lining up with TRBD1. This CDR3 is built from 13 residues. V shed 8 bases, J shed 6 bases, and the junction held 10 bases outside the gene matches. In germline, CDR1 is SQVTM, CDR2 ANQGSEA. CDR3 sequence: CSSGTGDNGEQYF. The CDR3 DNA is TGCAGCTCCGGGACAGGGGACAACGGCGAGCAGTACTTC.

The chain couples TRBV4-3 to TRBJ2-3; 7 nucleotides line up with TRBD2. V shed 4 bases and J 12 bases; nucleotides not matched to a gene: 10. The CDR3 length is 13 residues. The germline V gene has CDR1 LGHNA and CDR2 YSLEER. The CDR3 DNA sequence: TGCGCCAGCAGCCCTCCCCCGGGACTACCACAGTATTTT. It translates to CASSPPPGLPQYF.